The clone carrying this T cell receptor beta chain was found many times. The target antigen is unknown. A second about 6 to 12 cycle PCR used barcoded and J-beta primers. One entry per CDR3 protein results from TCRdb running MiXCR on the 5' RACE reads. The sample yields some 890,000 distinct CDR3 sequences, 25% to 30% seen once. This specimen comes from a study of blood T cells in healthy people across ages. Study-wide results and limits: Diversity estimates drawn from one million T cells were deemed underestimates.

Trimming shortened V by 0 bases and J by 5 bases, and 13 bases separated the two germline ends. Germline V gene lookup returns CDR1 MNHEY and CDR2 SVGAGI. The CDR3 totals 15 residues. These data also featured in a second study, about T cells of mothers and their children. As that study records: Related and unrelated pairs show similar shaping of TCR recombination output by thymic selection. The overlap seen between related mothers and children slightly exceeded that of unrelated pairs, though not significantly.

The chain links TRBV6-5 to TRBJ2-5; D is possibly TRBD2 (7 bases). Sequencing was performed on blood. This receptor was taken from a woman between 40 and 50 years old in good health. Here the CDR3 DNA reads TGTGCCAGCAGTTACTCAACAGGGAGGGTGGAGACCCAGTACTTC. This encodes CASSYSTGRVETQYF.